The clone carrying this T cell receptor beta chain occurred once. These data belong to a study of blood T cell repertoires in COVID-19. The overall study: Samples taken during acute and convalescent COVID-19 were collected in the United States, Italy and Spain.

The germline V gene encodes CDR1 LGHDT and CDR2 YNNKEL (reference sequence). The CDR3 runs to 15 residues. V was pared by 6 bases and J by 5 bases, with 19 bases between. TCRdb keeps only in-frame clones here, not all; method: immunoSEQ multiplex PCR. This sample has about 220,000 clones, with less than 85% found just once. The clonotype originates from an elderly woman with acute or convalescent COVID-19. V is TRBV3-1 (or the pseudogene TRBV3-2) and J is TRBJ1-1; TRBD1 is a possible D gene (6 bases). The sample comprised peripheral blood. CDR3 coding DNA: TGTGCCAGCAGTTCCACAGGGATAGGAAGGACTGAAGCTTTCTTT. As protein: CASSSTGIGRTEAFF.